These 18 T cell receptor beta chains were sequenced from one sample in a study of T cell changes during pregnancy in multiple sclerosis. Sequencing was performed with immunoSEQ multiplex PCR; in TCRdb, only in-frame clones are kept and a portion is missing. The top ten hold approximately 8.3% of the sample, which has 25,000 to 35,000 clones, approximately 87% seen once. The sample consisted of CD8+ T cells from peripheral blood mononuclear cells, taken after pregnancy. All receptors come from a female donor with multiple sclerosis, enrolled in a pregnancy study.

V and J are TRBV7-3 and TRBJ1-4; TRBD1 is a possible D gene (6 bases). V lost 4 bases and J lost 5, with 14 bases in between. CDR1 is SGHTA, CDR2 FQGTGA, per germline. There are 15 residues in the CDR3. This CDR3 reads CASSCDRRGNEKLFF. The CDR3 DNA is TGTGCCAGCAGCTGTGACAGGCGGGGGAATGAAAAACTGTTTTTT.

The V and J genes are TRBV6-4 and TRBJ2-3; TRBD2 aligns across 11 bases. CDR1 MRHNA and CDR2 SNTAGT come from the germline V gene. There are 15 residues in the CDR3. Trimming removed 3 bases from V and 6 bases from J; junction bases left unmatched: 5. This CDR3 reads CASSESSGGVDTQYF. CDR3 sequence (DNA): TGTGCCAGCAGTGAGAGTAGCGGGGGGGTCGATACGCAGTATTTT.

The gene calls are TRBV13 and TRBJ2-4, with D tentatively TRBD2 (6 bases). CDR1 PRHDT and CDR2 FYEKMQ come from the germline V gene (reference sequence). The length of the CDR3 is 14 residues. Trimming shortened V by 4 bases and J by 0 bases, and 7 bases separated the two germline ends. The CDR3 region has the DNA TGTGCCAGCAGCTGGGGACTAGCCAAAAACATTCAGTACTTC. This encodes CASSWGLAKNIQYF. Drawing the rest from reference TRBV13 and TRBJ2-4, the complete variable domain is AAGVIQSPRHLIKEKRETATLKCYPIPRHDTVYWYQQGPGQDPQFLISFYEKMQSDKGSIPDRFSAQQFSDYHSELNMSSLELGDSALYFCASSWGLAKNIQYFGAGTRLSVL.

V usage is TRBV11-3 and J usage is TRBJ1-1; D is uncertain. V was pared by 0 bases and J by 4 bases, with 6 bases between. The CDR3 length is 13 residues. Germline V lookup: CDR1 SGHNT, CDR2 YENEEA. The CDR3 DNA is TGTGCCAGCAGCTTAGATTGGAGCACTGAAGCTTTCTTT. As protein: CASSLDWSTEAFF.

The CDR3 DNA sequence: TGTGCCTGGAGTGTACAGGACAGCTACGAGCAGTACTTC. Protein: CAWSVQDSYEQYF. The J gene is TRBJ2-7, the V gene TRBV30; maybe TRBD1 (6 bases). Germline V lookup: CDR1 GTSNPN, CDR2 SVGIG (reference sequence). The ends were cut back, 0 bases at V and 3 bases at J, with 9 bases in the middle. The CDR3 sequence is 13 residues long.

This chain uses TRBV6-4 with TRBJ1-6, with 9 bases matching TRBD1. The CDR3 sequence is 16 residues long. Looked up from germline, CDR1 is MRHNA and CDR2 is SNTAGT. V trimming: 5 bases; J trimming: 5 bases; junction bases outside the gene matches: 7. The CDR3 bases are TGTGCCAGCAGTATGACAGGGGGAGAAAATAATTCACCCCTCCACTTT. Its translation is CASSMTGGENNSPLHF.

The genes are TRBV10-3 and TRBJ2-1; 7 bases map to TRBD2. The CDR3 is 14 amino acids. Germline CDR1 is ENHRY and CDR2 is SYGVKD. J was trimmed by 0 bases and V by 10 bases; bases with no gene match: 6. For the CDR3, the DNA is TGTGCCACCCGACCGGGGGGCTCCTACAATGAGCAGTTCTTC. This gives the protein CATRPGGSYNEQFF.

CDR3 in amino acids: CASSQGSGGFYEQYF. CDR3 in DNA: TGCGCCAGCAGCCAAGGGAGCGGGGGCTTCTACGAGCAGTACTTC. This chain joins TRBV4-1 and TRBJ2-7; 8 nucleotides agree with TRBD2. The germline CDR1 and CDR2 sequences are MGHRA and YSYEKL. The V gene end was trimmed by 1 base and the J gene end by 3 bases; junction bases not matched to a gene: 5. CDR3 length: 15 amino acids.

The chain combines TRBV6-4 with TRBJ2-3; D is possibly TRBD1 (6 bases). The CDR3 spans 16 residues. The V gene lost 9 bases and the J gene lost 1 base, with 20 bases spanning the gap. In germline, CDR1 is MRHNA, CDR2 SNTAGT. The CDR3 sequence: CASSETQGGGTDTQYF. The CDR3 region has the DNA TGTGCCAGTTCAGAGACACAGGGTGGCGGCACAGATACGCAGTATTTT.

This clone was seen only once. The chain uses TRBV6-5 and TRBJ2-6; D is perhaps TRBD1 (5 bases). The CDR3 loop spans 16 amino acids. The V and J ends lost 0 bases and 2 bases respectively, with 8 bases between them. Germline V gene sequence: CDR1 MNHEY, CDR2 SVGAGI. CDR3 sequence reads: CASSYSKGAGANVLTF. The CDR3 DNA follows: TGTGCCAGCAGTTACTCGAAAGGGGCTGGGGCCAACGTCCTGACTTTC.

The chain links TRBV5-4 to TRBJ2-2, with D unresolved. Germline V gene data show CDR1 as SGHNT and CDR2 as YYREEE (reference sequence). Trimming pared 4 bases from V and 3 bases from J, leaving 13 bases between. The CDR3 length is 15 residues. DNA for the CDR3: TGTGCCAGCAGCCCCGAATGGGCTGACACCGGGGAGCTGTTTTTT. Its protein is CASSPEWADTGELFF.

This clone was counted only a few times. The genes are TRBV4-2 and TRBJ2-7; TRBD2 matches at 12 bases. CDR3 length: 15 amino acids. Per the germline V gene, CDR1 is LGHNA and CDR2 is YNFKEQ. Trimming removed 4 bases from V and 5 bases from J; junction bases left unmatched: 6. Here the CDR3 reads CASSPSSGGADEQYF. The CDR3 nucleotides are TGTGCCAGCAGCCCATCTAGCGGGGGGGCCGACGAGCAGTACTTC.

CDR3 region: CASSQEIRGGYGYTF. CDR3 nucleotide sequence: TGCGCCAGCAGCCAAGAAATCAGGGGTGGCTATGGCTACACCTTC. V usage is TRBV4-1 and J usage is TRBJ1-2, with D possibly being TRBD1 (6 bases). This CDR3 has 15 amino acids. Per the germline V gene, CDR1 is MGHRA and CDR2 is YSYEKL. V lost 0 bases to trimming and J lost 4 bases, with 12 bases between them.

This sequence joins TRBV4-1 and TRBJ1-1; perhaps TRBD1 as D (5 bases). The CDR3 runs 15 residues. V dropped 1 base and J dropped 5 bases, with 14 bases sitting between them. Germline-derived CDR1 and CDR2 are MGHRA and YSYEKL. The CDR3 nucleotides are TGCGCCAGCAGCCAAGGATTCATGGGGCCTACTGAAGCTTTCTTT. Protein product: CASSQGFMGPTEAFF.

The rearrangement links TRBV21-1 to TRBJ1-5; the table's D call, TRBD1, was not checked against the DNA. TRBV21-1 is assigned pseudogene status. The CDR3 covers 16 residues. CDR3 sequence (DNA): TGTGCCAGCACCTTAAGGGGGGACAGTTACAATCAGCCCCAGCATTTT. Translation gives CASTLRGDSYNQPQHF.

The V and J genes are TRBV4-3 and TRBJ2-1, with 10 positions matching TRBD2. The CDR3 spans 17 residues. CDR1 LGHNA and CDR2 YSLEER come from the germline V gene. V gave up 0 bases and J gave up 8 bases; unmatched junction bases: 10. DNA of the CDR3: TGCGCCAGCAGCCAAGATCTGGGGCTAGCGGGGGTTTATGAGCAGTTCTTC. Protein: CASSQDLGLAGVYEQFF.

The chain combines TRBV5-6 with TRBJ1-2, with D possibly matching TRBD1 (6 bases). V lost 2 bases and J lost 2, with 10 bases in between. Germline V gene data show CDR1 as SGHDT and CDR2 as YYEEEE. CDR3 length: 14 residues. Here the CDR3 DNA reads TGTGCCAGCAGCTTTTGGACAGTAAACTATGGCTACACCTTC. Its protein is CASSFWTVNYGYTF.

The rearrangement joins TRBV5-6 to TRBJ2-3, with 9 bases identical to TRBD2. This CDR3 is built from 15 residues. The germline CDR1 and CDR2 sequences are SGHDT and YYEEEE. With 6 bases clipped from V and 4 bases from J, the junction kept 9 bases outside the gene matches. CDR3 nucleotide sequence: TGTGCCAGCAACCCGGGACTAGCTGGGCCAGATACGCAGTATTTT. As protein: CASNPGLAGPDTQYF.